A single sample gave rise to the 25 T cell receptor beta chains below, sequenced in a study of CD8+ T cells in alopecia areata. As for treatment: oral pan-JAK inhibitor, 5-10 mg twice daily. Sequencing templates came from extracted RNA that was reverse transcribed into cDNA. Measured with immunoSEQ multiplex PCR; TCRdb has only the in-frame clones, and not every one. The table has 180,000 or so clones, 53% seen once. The source was CD8+ T cells sorted from blood, collected at week 24, from a patient treated with tofacitinib. These receptors were obtained from a human donor with alopecia areata.

V usage is TRBV10-3 and J usage is TRBJ1-2; weak D call: TRBD1 (6 bases). The CDR3 loop spans 16 amino acids. The V end was cut by 5 bases, the J end by 5 bases, with 21 bases between. Germline V gene sequence: CDR1 ENHRY, CDR2 SYGVKD. The CDR3 DNA reads TGTGCCATCAGTCCCATTCAGACCGGACAGTTTTATGGCTACACCTTC. It specifies CAISPIQTGQFYGYTF.

The gene calls are TRBV5-1 and TRBJ1-1, with a tentative D call TRBD1 (5 bases). Deletions cut 7 bases from V and 3 bases from J, with 13 bases between. The CDR3 is 13 amino acids. CDR1 SGHRS and CDR2 YFSETQ come from the germline V gene. The CDR3 is CASGPDIYTEAFF. For the CDR3, the DNA is TGCGCCAGCGGACCGGACATATACACTGAAGCTTTCTTT.

The chain recombines TRBV7-8 with TRBJ2-3; D is possibly TRBD1 or TRBD2 (5 bases each). Deletions cut 5 bases from V and 2 bases from J, with 14 bases between. Germline CDR1 SGHVS, CDR2 FQNEAQ. This CDR3 spans 15 amino acids. CDR3 nucleotides: TGTGCCAGCAGCCCCGGGACCTCTAACACAGATACGCAGTATTTT. It yields the protein CASSPGTSNTDTQYF. The whole variable domain, filled in from reference TRBV7-8 and TRBJ2-3, reads GAGVSQSPRYKVAKRGQDVALRCDPISGHVSLFWYQQALGQGPEFLTYFQNEAQLDKSGLPSDRFFAERPEGSVSTLKIQRTQQEDSAVYLCASSPGTSNTDTQYFGPGTRLTVL.

Comment on this clone: The sample carries other DNA sequences with the same CDR3. The rearrangement joins TRBV19 to TRBJ1-1; possible D gene TRBD1, 5 bases. This CDR3 has 13 amino acids. The ends were cut back, 3 bases at V and 1 base at J, with 6 bases in the middle. Per germline, CDR1 LNHDA and CDR2 SQIVND (reference sequence). CDR3: CASSIQGNTEAFF. In nucleotides, the CDR3 is TGTGCCAGTAGTATTCAGGGGAACACTGAAGCTTTCTTT. The whole variable domain, remainder taken from reference TRBV19 and TRBJ1-1, is DGGITQSPKYLFRKEGQNVTLSCEQNLNHDAMYWYRQDPGQGLRLIYYSQIVNDFQKGDIAEGYSVSREKKESFPLTVTSAQKNPTAFYLCASSIQGNTEAFFGQGTRLTVV.

This clone turned up a few times. The chain links TRBV28 to TRBJ2-3; D might be TRBD1 or TRBD2, each matching 5 bases. Germline CDR1 and CDR2: MDHEN and SYDVKM. The CDR3 sequence is 15 residues long. V dropped 3 bases and J dropped 2 bases, with 12 bases sitting between them. This CDR3 is CASSLQRDHTDTQYF. Written as DNA, the CDR3 is TGTGCCAGCAGTTTGCAACGGGACCACACAGATACGCAGTATTTT.

This chain uses TRBV30 with TRBJ2-1; a weak D match, TRBD1 (6 bases). The CDR3 sequence is 13 residues long. Trimming took 3 bases from V and 4 from J, leaving 10 bases between them. Per the germline V gene, CDR1 is GTSNPN and CDR2 is SVGIG (reference sequence). The DNA of the CDR3 is TGTGCCTGGAGCGGGACACCATACAATGAGCAGTTCTTC. Its protein product is CAWSGTPYNEQFF.

The J gene is TRBJ2-2, the V gene TRBV7-2; D may match TRBD1 or TRBD2 (5 bases each). CDR1 and CDR2 (germline): SGHTA, FQGNSA. Trimming stripped 5 bases from V and 1 base from J, with 14 bases between. This CDR3 has 16 amino acids. The chain's CDR3 is CASSPRQGRNTGELFF. CDR3 DNA: TGTGCCAGCAGCCCTCGCCAGGGACGGAACACCGGGGAGCTGTTTTTT.

The chain couples TRBV29-1 to TRBJ2-7; D is ambiguous. V lost 4 bases to trimming and J lost 5 bases, with 9 bases between them. Germline V CDR1 and CDR2: SQVTM, ANQGSEA. This CDR3 region has 11 residues. The CDR3 loop is CSVGSLNEQYF. The CDR3 DNA follows: TGCAGCGTTGGTAGCTTAAACGAGCAGTACTTC.

V is TRBV30 and J is TRBJ1-1, with D tentatively TRBD1 (5 bases). Germline CDR1 reads GTSNPN; CDR2 reads SVGIG (reference sequence). The CDR3 has 13 residues. The germline V and J ends were trimmed by 3 bases and 1 base, with 9 bases remaining between them. CDR3 bases: TGTGCCTGGAGGGTTACAGGGAACACTGAAGCTTTCTTT. Protein product: CAWRVTGNTEAFF.

A remark on this clone: Other nucleotide sequences in the sample specify the same CDR3. The rearrangement links TRBV30 to TRBJ1-1; no reliable D call. This CDR3 comprises 13 residues. Per germline, CDR1 GTSNPN and CDR2 SVGIG (reference sequence). The V and J ends lost 2 bases and 1 base respectively, with 8 bases between them. The CDR3 reads CAWSLDGNTEAFF. In DNA, the CDR3 is TGTGCCTGGAGTCTTGACGGGAACACTGAAGCTTTCTTT. The complete variable domain, with remaining parts taken from reference TRBV30 and TRBJ1-1, reads SQTIHQWPATLVQPVGSPLSLECTVEGTSNPNLYWYRQAAGRGLQLLFYSVGIGQISSEVPQNLSASRPQDRQFILSSKKLLLSDSGFYLCAWSLDGNTEAFFGQGTRLTVV.

The chain has TRBV7-9 and TRBJ2-7; TRBD2 is a possible D gene (5 bases). This CDR3 has 12 residues. Germline CDR1 reads SEHNR; CDR2 reads FQNEAQ (reference sequence). Trimming removed 4 bases from V and 7 bases from J, with 11 bases in between. CDR3 DNA: TGTGCCAGCAGCTCGGGATCGGGGGAGCAGTACTTC. Amino acid sequence: CASSSGSGEQYF.

The CDR3 reads CASSLGMGQNTGELFF. As DNA, the CDR3 is TGTGCCAGCAGCTTGGGTATGGGACAGAACACCGGGGAGCTGTTTTTT. The gene calls are TRBV13 and TRBJ2-2, with a weak D call TRBD1 (6 bases). The CDR3 has 16 amino acids. Germline V CDR1 and CDR2: PRHDT, FYEKMQ (reference sequence). V was trimmed by 3 bases and J by 1 base, leaving 12 bases between them.

This clone came up a few times. The chain has TRBV11-2 and TRBJ1-6; D perhaps matches TRBD1 (5 bases). CDR1 is SGHAT and CDR2 is FQNNGV in the germline V gene. This CDR3 comprises 14 residues. The ends were cut back, 3 bases at V and 5 bases at J, with 8 bases in the middle. As DNA, the CDR3 is TGTGCCAGCAGCTTGCGGGGGAATAATTCACCCCTCCACTTT. Translated: CASSLRGNNSPLHF. The full variable domain, rest sourced from reference TRBV11-2 and TRBJ1-6, is EAGVAQSPRYKIIEKRQSVAFWCNPISGHATLYWYQQILGQGPKLLIQFQNNGVVDDSQLPKDRFSAERLKGVDSTLKIQPAKLEDSAVYLCASSLRGNNSPLHFGNGTRLTVT.

Details on this clone: Distinct nucleotide sequences in the sample also encode this CDR3. The V and J genes are TRBV29-1 and TRBJ1-5, with 8 positions matching TRBD1. This CDR3 spans 13 amino acids. Trimming at V came to 7 bases and at J to 3 bases, leaving 5 bases not matched to a gene. The germline CDR1 and CDR2 sequences are SQVTM and ANQGSEA. The DNA of the CDR3 is TGCAGCGCCGAGACAGGGGACAATCAGCCCCAGCATTTT. Residues: CSAETGDNQPQHF.

The chain has TRBV13 and TRBJ2-7; the D is unclear. The CDR3 totals 14 residues. Germline V lookup: CDR1 PRHDT, CDR2 FYEKMQ (reference sequence). V lost 4 bases, J lost 2 bases, and 12 bases lay in between. Here the CDR3 reads CASSSRSGAYEQYF. CDR3 DNA sequence: TGTGCCAGCAGCTCTCGGTCGGGCGCCTACGAGCAGTACTTC.

V usage is TRBV25-1 and J usage is TRBJ2-2; no firm D call. Germline assignment: CDR1 MGHDK and CDR2 SYGVNS. V dropped 2 bases and J dropped 3 bases, with 7 bases sitting between them. This CDR3 is 14 amino acids long. The DNA for the CDR3 is TGTGCCAGCAGTGAACGTCAGGACACCGGGGAGCTGTTTTTT. Protein: CASSERQDTGELFF. Together with reference TRBV25-1 and TRBJ2-2, the CDR3 gives the full variable domain: EADIYQTPRYLVIGTGKKITLECSQTMGHDKMYWYQQDPGMELHLIHYSYGVNSTEKGDLSSESTVSRIRTEHFPLTLESARPSHTSQYLCASSERQDTGELFFGEGSRLTVL.

The chain joins TRBV30 to TRBJ1-1; D may be TRBD1 (6 bases). Germline V gene data show CDR1 as GTSNPN and CDR2 as SVGIG (reference sequence). CDR3 length equals 13 residues. Trimming removed 7 bases from V and 1 base from J, with 13 bases in between. The CDR3 reads CALKQGSNTEAFF. DNA of the CDR3: TGTGCCTTGAAACAGGGTTCGAACACTGAAGCTTTCTTT.

V and J are TRBV4-3 and TRBJ1-1, with 7 bases that match TRBD1. Germline lookup yields CDR1 LGHNA and CDR2 YSLEER. The CDR3 runs to 16 residues. The V gene end was trimmed by 0 bases and the J gene end by 2 bases; junction bases not matched to a gene: 6. CDR3 sequence: CASSQDARQGNTEAFF. The DNA for the CDR3 is TGCGCCAGCAGCCAAGATGCTAGACAGGGCAACACTGAAGCTTTCTTT.

V and J are TRBV30 and TRBJ2-6; D is ambiguous. V shed 2 bases and J shed 2 bases, with 10 bases lying between them. The CDR3 covers 15 residues. Looked up from germline, CDR1 is GTSNPN and CDR2 is SVGIG (reference sequence). The CDR3 region is CAWSLRPPGANVLTF. The CDR3 nucleotides read TGTGCCTGGAGTTTGCGACCCCCTGGGGCCAACGTCCTGACTTTC.

The V call is TRBV5-6, the J call TRBJ1-2; no reliable D call. This CDR3 comprises 14 residues. CDR1 and CDR2 (germline): SGHDT, YYEEEE. Trimming removed 1 base at V and 6 bases at J, with 13 bases between. This CDR3 is CASSLPSGDNGYTF. The CDR3 nucleotides read TGTGCCAGCAGCTTGCCTTCTGGAGATAATGGCTACACCTTC.

This clone was found once. CDR3 protein: CASSRRGDSYEQYF. The CDR3 DNA reads TGTGCCAGTAGTAGGCGGGGGGACTCCTACGAGCAGTACTTC. The chain is built from TRBV19 and TRBJ2-7, with 8 positions matching TRBD2. Germline CDR1 and CDR2: LNHDA and SQIVND (reference sequence). V gave up 4 bases and J gave up 0 bases; unmatched junction bases: 2. There are 14 residues in the CDR3.

The V call is TRBV11-2, the J call TRBJ1-6; D might be TRBD1 (5 bases). Trimming took 5 bases from V and 7 from J, leaving 6 bases between them. CDR3 length: 12 residues. Germline V gene lookup returns CDR1 SGHAT and CDR2 FQNNGV. This CDR3 reads CASSQGNSPLHF. In nucleotides, the CDR3 is TGTGCCAGCAGCCAGGGAAATTCACCCCTCCACTTT.

This clone has just a few counts. CDR3 in DNA: TGTGCCAGCAGAGGGGCAGGGACCGGGGAGCTGTTTTTT. It encodes CASRGAGTGELFF. The chain has TRBV2 and TRBJ2-2, with D perhaps TRBD1 (5 bases). The CDR3 consists of 13 residues. CDR1 and CDR2 from the germline V gene are SNHLY and FYNNEI. Trimming took 6 bases from V and 5 from J, leaving 10 bases between them.

Points on this clone: Other DNA sequences in the sample encode the same CDR3. V is TRBV28 and J is TRBJ1-5; no definite D call. CDR1 is MDHEN and CDR2 is SYDVKM in the germline V gene. The V gene lost 3 bases and the J gene lost 4 bases, with 4 bases spanning the gap. This CDR3 spans 12 amino acids. The CDR3 DNA follows: TGTGCCAGCAGTTTGGGTAATCAGCCCCAGCATTTT. Translation gives CASSLGNQPQHF.

The CDR3 DNA reads TGCGCCAGCAGCCAAGGTGCGGCCTCGGGTAGCAATCAGCCCCAGCATTTT. Translating it yields CASSQGAASGSNQPQHF. The chain joins TRBV4-3 to TRBJ1-5; D is uncertain. CDR1 is LGHNA and CDR2 is YSLEER in the germline V gene. The ends were cut back, 1 base at V and 0 bases at J, with 13 bases in the middle. This CDR3 contains 17 residues.